The 25 T cell receptor beta chains in this list originate from one sample, sequenced in a study of blood T cell repertoires in COVID-19. TCRdb's copy holds only in-frame clones and misses some; the assay was immunoSEQ multiplex PCR. The sample records 300,000 to 450,000 clones, 85% being singletons. Sequencing input: peripheral blood. The receptors originated from a young woman with acute or convalescent COVID-19.

This chain links TRBV7-2 with TRBJ1-2; D possibly corresponds to TRBD1 (5 bases). Germline V gene data show CDR1 as SGHTA and CDR2 as FQGNSA. Trimming removed 6 bases from V and 5 bases from J, with 13 bases in between. The CDR3 has 13 residues. This CDR3 reads CASRGGTRYGYTF. For the CDR3, the DNA is TGTGCCAGCAGGGGGGGGACTAGGTATGGCTACACCTTC.

This chain joins TRBV4-1 and TRBJ1-5; a possible D gene is TRBD1 (5 bases). This CDR3 contains 16 residues. The germline gives CDR1 MGHRA, CDR2 YSYEKL. The V end was cut by 1 base, the J end by 9 bases, with 19 bases between. The CDR3 region has the DNA TGCGCCAGCAGCCAAGGGCCTCGGAACCCCCAGGGGCCCCAGCATTTT. Translated, it gives CASSQGPRNPQGPQHF.

The chain links TRBV7-6 to TRBJ1-6; a weak D match, TRBD1 (5 bases). Trimming took 2 bases from V and 2 from J, leaving 7 bases between them. Germline CDR1 is SGHVS and CDR2 is FNYEAQ. CDR3 length: 15 residues. The DNA for the CDR3 is TGTGCCAGCAGCTTAAAGGGGACCTATAATTCACCCCTCCACTTT. This codes for CASSLKGTYNSPLHF.

The CDR3 loop is CASSLRLAGGPVNNEQFF. In DNA, the CDR3 is TGTGCCAGCAGCTTAAGGCTAGCGGGGGGGCCCGTGAACAATGAGCAGTTCTTC. V and J are TRBV7-3 and TRBJ2-1; 12 bases are shared with TRBD2. The length of the CDR3 is 18 residues. The V and J ends lost 1 base and 5 bases, in that order; junction bases with no gene match: 9. Per the germline V gene, CDR1 is SGHTA and CDR2 is FQGTGA.

V usage is TRBV27 and J usage is TRBJ1-2, with 8 bases identical to TRBD1. Looked up from germline, CDR1 is MNHEY and CDR2 is SMNVEV (reference sequence). V gave up 6 bases and J gave up 7 bases; unmatched junction bases: 4. This CDR3 is 12 amino acids long. CDR3 nucleotide sequence: TGTGCCAGCAGAGACAGGGGATCTGGCTACACCTTC. Translation: CASRDRGSGYTF.

V and J are TRBV29-1 and TRBJ2-5; tentative D call: TRBD2 (6 bases). Trimming took 6 bases from V and 2 from J, leaving 13 bases between them. The CDR3 runs 13 residues. Per the germline V gene, CDR1 is SQVTM and CDR2 is ANQGSEA. CDR3 region: CSVRRTIQETQYF. The CDR3 region has the DNA TGCAGCGTGCGCAGGACTATTCAAGAGACCCAGTACTTC.

The gene calls are TRBV11-2 and TRBJ1-4; perhaps TRBD1 as D (6 bases). This CDR3 is 12 amino acids long. Germline CDR1 and CDR2: SGHAT and FQNNGV. V was trimmed by 7 bases and J by 8 bases, leaving 11 bases between them. CDR3 protein: CASTEGGEKLFF. The CDR3 coding sequence is TGTGCCAGCACCGAGGGGGGGGAAAAACTGTTTTTT. Filled out from reference TRBV11-2 and TRBJ1-4, the complete variable domain reads EAGVAQSPRYKIIEKRQSVAFWCNPISGHATLYWYQQILGQGPKLLIQFQNNGVVDDSQLPKDRFSAERLKGVDSTLKIQPAKLEDSAVYLCASTEGGEKLFFGSGTQLSVL.

The chain couples TRBV9 to TRBJ1-2; 7 bases fit TRBD1. Germline CDR1 is SGDLS and CDR2 is YYNGEE. V lost 0 bases and J lost 5; bases outside the gene matches: 4. The CDR3 covers 14 residues. CDR3 sequence (DNA): TGTGCCAGCAGCGTAGACAGGGGCCTATATGGCTACACCTTC. The encoded protein is CASSVDRGLYGYTF.

The chain has TRBV5-1 and TRBJ1-3, with a possible D match to TRBD1 (5 bases). Germline V CDR1 and CDR2: SGHRS, YFSETQ. V was cut by 0 bases and J by 2 bases, with 12 bases left in between. The CDR3 is 16 amino acids. CDR3 in amino acids: CASSLEGIRTGNTIYF. The CDR3 DNA reads TGCGCCAGCAGCTTGGAGGGGATAAGGACTGGAAACACCATATATTTT.

This clone was observed once. The V call is TRBV7-6, the J call TRBJ1-2; TRBD1 is a possible D gene (5 bases). This CDR3 contains 12 residues. Trimming took 5 bases from V and 10 from J, leaving 14 bases between them. Per germline, CDR1 SGHVS and CDR2 FNYEAQ. CDR3 amino acids: CASSPMDISYTF. CDR3 in DNA: TGTGCCAGCAGCCCCATGGACATATCCTACACCTTC.

The rearrangement uses TRBV18 and TRBJ1-1; 8 bases are shared with TRBD1. Germline CDR1 and CDR2: KGHSH and LQKENI. This CDR3 contains 16 residues. V shed 4 bases and J 0 bases; nucleotides not matched to a gene: 7. For the CDR3, the DNA is TGTGCCAGCTCACTGGGACAGGCTCTAATGAACACTGAAGCTTTCTTT. This sequence encodes CASSLGQALMNTEAFF.

J is TRBJ1-5 and V is TRBV6-1; D is unresolved. The CDR3 length is 17 residues. V dropped 2 bases and J dropped 1 base, with 15 bases sitting between them. Germline V lookup: CDR1 MNHNS, CDR2 SASEGT. The CDR3 reads CASSESSARGSNQPQHF. CDR3 sequence (DNA): TGTGCCAGCAGTGAATCGTCGGCCCGAGGGAGCAATCAGCCCCAGCATTTT.

The chain couples TRBV24-1 to TRBJ2-3; D might be TRBD2 (5 bases). The V end was cut by 5 bases, the J end by 0 bases, with 14 bases between. CDR1 is KGHDR, CDR2 SFDVKD, per germline. The CDR3 runs 16 residues. The CDR3 region is CATSGGQSDSTDTQYF. CDR3 nucleotides: TGTGCCACCAGTGGCGGGCAGTCTGATAGCACAGATACGCAGTATTTT.

V is TRBV5-8 and J is TRBJ1-4; TRBD1 is a possible D gene (5 bases). Germline CDR1 is SGHTS and CDR2 is YDEGEE. The germline V and J ends were trimmed by 4 bases and 6 bases, with 19 bases remaining between them. CDR3 size: 16 residues. The CDR3 DNA reads as TGTGCCAGCAGCCGTTGGGCGGGGGAGAGTGATGAAAAACTGTTTTTT. Translation: CASSRWAGESDEKLFF.

The V call is TRBV3-1 (or the pseudogene TRBV3-2), the J call TRBJ2-6; D remains ambiguous. CDR3 length: 14 amino acids. Germline V gene sequence: CDR1 LGHDT, CDR2 YNNKEL (reference sequence). V lost 2 bases and J lost 9, with 11 bases in between. This CDR3 is CASSQLGQVNVLTF. Written as DNA, the CDR3 is TGTGCCAGCAGCCAACTCGGCCAGGTCAACGTCCTGACTTTC.

This chain uses TRBV4-1 with TRBJ2-5; 12 bases agree with TRBD1. The CDR3 runs 16 residues. Germline V lookup: CDR1 MGHRA, CDR2 YSYEKL. V gave up 0 bases and J gave up 6 bases; unmatched junction bases: 5. The CDR3 DNA reads as TGCGCCAGCAGCCAAGATCCGGGACAGGGGGCGAAGACCCAGTACTTC. Translated, it gives CASSQDPGQGAKTQYF.

The rearrangement links TRBV5-4 to TRBJ1-1, with TRBD1 identical over 10 bases. In germline, CDR1 is SGHNT, CDR2 YYREEE (reference sequence). V lost 1 base to trimming and J lost 5 bases; unmatched junction nucleotides: 14. The CDR3 runs to 18 residues. The DNA for the CDR3 is TGTGCCAGCAGCTTGCGTGACAGGGGGCGTCGGTTGGTAACTGAAGCTTTCTTT. As protein: CASSLRDRGRRLVTEAFF.

As regards this clone: Other nucleotide sequences from this sample produce the same CDR3. This chain links TRBV5-1 with TRBJ2-7; D is undetermined. CDR3 length equals 13 residues. Germline lookup yields CDR1 SGHRS and CDR2 YFSETQ. Trimming pared 0 bases from V and 6 bases from J, leaving 10 bases between. The CDR3 DNA reads TGCGCCAGCAGCTTGGATCCGGGTAGCGAGCAGTACTTC. Residues: CASSLDPGSEQYF.

The chain recombines TRBV5-6 with TRBJ2-1; 13 nucleotides align to TRBD2. Trimming cost V 2 bases and J 0 bases; bases outside gene matches: 2. The CDR3 sequence is 17 residues long. Germline V gene data show CDR1 as SGHDT and CDR2 as YYEEEE. CDR3 nucleotides: TGTGCCAGCAGCTTACTAGCGGGGGGGAGCTCCTACAATGAGCAGTTCTTC. Amino acids: CASSLLAGGSSYNEQFF.

The rearrangement uses TRBV19 and TRBJ1-5; D is ambiguous. Germline V gene lookup returns CDR1 LNHDA and CDR2 SQIVND (reference sequence). V was pared by 2 bases and J by 5 bases, with 13 bases between. The CDR3 loop spans 15 amino acids. CDR3 amino acids: CASSIMGGYDQPQHF. The CDR3 DNA is TGTGCCAGTAGTATAATGGGAGGGTATGATCAGCCCCAGCATTTT.

CDR3 in amino acids: CASTAWRENTGELFF. The CDR3 DNA is TGTGCCAGCACCGCGTGGAGGGAGAACACCGGGGAGCTGTTTTTT. The rearrangement links TRBV25-1 to TRBJ2-2; weak D call: TRBD2 (6 bases). The CDR3 runs 15 residues. Germline values: CDR1 MGHDK, CDR2 SYGVNS. V was clipped by 7 bases and J by 1 base, with 13 bases between them.

This chain joins TRBV11-2 and TRBJ2-3, with 9 bases matching TRBD2. The V and J ends lost 4 bases and 3 bases, in that order; junction bases with no gene match: 5. The CDR3 length is 15 residues. Germline V gives CDR1 SGHAT, CDR2 FQNNGV. This CDR3 is CASSWGTSRTDTQYF. The CDR3 bases are TGTGCCAGCAGCTGGGGGACTAGCCGAACAGATACGCAGTATTTT.

This rearrangement joins TRBV6-5 to TRBJ1-5; 8 positions agree with TRBD1. In germline, CDR1 is MNHEY, CDR2 SVGAGI. The ends lost 5 bases at V and 3 bases at J; junction bases unmatched: 6. The CDR3 covers 15 residues. The DNA of the CDR3 is TGTGCCAGCAGTCCACCGGACAGGGACAATCAGCCCCAGCATTTT. It is translated as CASSPPDRDNQPQHF.

The chain uses TRBV6-5 and TRBJ1-4, with D possibly TRBD1 on 5 matching bases. The CDR3 length is 14 residues. The V end lost 6 bases, the J end lost 8 bases, and 16 bases lay between the germline ends. Germline lookup yields CDR1 MNHEY and CDR2 SVGAGI. CDR3 sequence: CASSDRNEGEKLFF. CDR3 in DNA: TGTGCCAGCAGCGACAGAAACGAAGGCGAAAAACTGTTTTTT.

The CDR3 loop reads CASSASDRTEAFF. CDR3 nucleotide sequence: TGCGCCAGCAGTGCCTCGGACAGGACTGAAGCTTTCTTT. The rearrangement joins TRBV10-1 to TRBJ1-1, with 7 bases identical to TRBD1. The CDR3 length is 13 residues. Per the germline V gene, CDR1 is WNHNN and CDR2 is SYGVQD (reference sequence). Losses at the gene ends were 4 bases for V and 5 bases for J; bases not matched to a gene: 4.